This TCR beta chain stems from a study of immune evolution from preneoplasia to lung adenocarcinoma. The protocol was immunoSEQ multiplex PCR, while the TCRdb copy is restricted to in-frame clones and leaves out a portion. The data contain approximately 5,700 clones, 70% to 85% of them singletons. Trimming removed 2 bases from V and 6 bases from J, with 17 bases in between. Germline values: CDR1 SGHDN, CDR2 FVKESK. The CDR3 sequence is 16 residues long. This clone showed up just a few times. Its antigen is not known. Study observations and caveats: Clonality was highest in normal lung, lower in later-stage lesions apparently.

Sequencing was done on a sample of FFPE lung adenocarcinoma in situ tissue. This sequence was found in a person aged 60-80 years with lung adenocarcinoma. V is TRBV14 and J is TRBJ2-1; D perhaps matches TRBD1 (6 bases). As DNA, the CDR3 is TGTGCCAGCAGCCAATTGGGGGCAGGGCGTTCCAATGAGCAGTTCTTC. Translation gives CASSQLGAGRSNEQFF.